This TCR beta chain was documented in a study of T cell responses to AZD1222 COVID-19 vaccine (dated by TCRdb to the early 2020s). Some background on the complete study: TCR sequencing covered fewer than 250 trial participants: 200 to 220 given two doses of AZD1222 and around 26 given two doses of MenACWY control vaccine. Enrollment into the trials was organized by age into subgroups of 18-55, 56-69 and 70-plus years, and those subgroups contained 148, 28 and 57 TCR-sequenced participants, respectively. General conclusions and limits of the study: In the small 56-69-year group, the increase in depth fell short of significance, most likely because of low power. Reportedly, almost half of the unique spike-specific TCRs recognized epitopes lying outside the regions that are mutated in the B.1.351 and B.1.1.7 variants. Conclusions about previously exposed vaccinees are limited because only a handful of AZD1222 recipients were SARS-CoV-2 seropositive at baseline. A significant rise in spike-specific TCR breadth and depth was observed after two AZD1222 doses relative to day 0 and relative to MenACWY recipients. Participants were mostly white British, with more females than males. The authors suggested clonal diversity may have been underestimated. Because no day 14 peak-response samples were available, the repertoires could be characterized only after the peak T cell response. The whole spike protein was spanned by vaccine-associated CD4 TCRs, and dominant responses were seen in regions 160-218 and 743-854.

A word on this clone: The antigen it recognizes is unknown. One base away there is no much larger clone; base qualities are not given.

The CDR3 regions of human TCRbeta chains were analyzed by immunosequencing. On the study's bioinformatics: Repertoire TCRs were matched against a reference library of SARS-CoV-2-specific TCRs generated with the MIRA antigen-specificity platform. Breadth was defined as the fraction of unique TCRs that were SARS-CoV-2-associated, and depth was defined as the fraction of total T cells that were SARS-CoV-2-associated. Using the MIRA data, each spike-specific TCR was mapped to the spike region that the TCR reacts to and placed in a CD4 or CD8 class. Log10-transformed breadth and depth values were compared by one-way ANOVA with Sidak's multiple comparisons tests. Entries here come from immuneACCESS through TCRdb and include only in-frame sequences with V and J called. Some clones fail to appear in such tables; in the studies checked, an unresolved V gene covers under half of the shortfall, and the cause of the remainder is unknown. D and trimming were read from the DNA, whereas the V and J calls and clone size are those reported in that table. Within this sample are under 150,000 clones, with about 89% of them counted one time only. The top ten constitute approximately 8.8% of the sample.

The time point label for this specimen denotes: about 28 days (+/-7) after the second vaccine dose. Because spike-specific TCR depth and breadth did not differ between the two schedules, AZD1222 recipients who got a second dose at roughly 4 weeks were pooled with those who got a second dose at roughly 12 weeks. Vaccinee samples were obtained from the UK trials COV001 and COV002, which included a single-blind randomized controlled phase 2/3 trial of AZD1222 (ChAdOx1 nCoV-19) in healthy adults. For TCRbeta chain sequencing, PBMC samples were collected from trial participants at day 0 and at day 28 after the second dose. The germline V gene encodes CDR1 MNHEY and CDR2 SMNVEV (reference sequence). The CDR3 covers 14 residues, taking in both the cysteine and the phenylalanine. Just CDR3 DNA is preserved here, 42 bases in frame from base 1. Trimming removed 2 bases from V and 5 bases from J, leaving 13 bases between the germline ends.

Sequencing used peripheral blood, obtained 28 days after the second AZD1222 dose. The clonotype comes from an adult who received the AZD1222 COVID-19 vaccine. This chain joins TRBV27 to TRBJ2-7; the D gene is perhaps TRBD1, on 6 matching bases. The CDR3 reads as follows: CASSLTGISDEQYF. The nucleotide sequence is TGTGCCAGCAGTTTAACAGGGATTAGTGACGAGCAGTACTTC.